The 10 T cell receptor beta chains in this list originate from one sample, sequenced in a study of naive and memory T cell subsets. Both TRBC1 and TRBC2 were covered by a beta constant-region primer of two equimolar oligonucleotides. Nested alpha and beta constant-region primers with the SP2 primer drove four PCR rounds on ligated cDNA. TCRdb fed the UMI-ligation and nested PCR reads into MiXCR, producing one record per CDR3 protein. The sample contains about 23,000 distinct CDR3 sequences, 7% to 9% of which appear only once. Sequenced material: central memory CD8+ T cells from blood. These receptor sequences come from a human donor in good health.

This clonotype was recorded many times. This chain uses TRBV6-1 with TRBJ2-7; D perhaps matches TRBD1 (6 bases). With 9 bases removed from V and 0 bases from J, the gap between germline ends came to 9 bases. The length of the CDR3 is 12 residues. From germline, CDR1 is MNHNS and CDR2 SASEGT. CDR3 coding DNA: TGTGCCAGTTGGACAGCCTCCTACGAGCAGTACTTC. It yields the protein CASWTASYEQYF.

A few counts support this clonotype. CDR3 amino acids: CASSPRPGPGAAFF. The CDR3 nucleotides are TGTGCCAGCAGTCCTCGACCGGGACCCGGCGCAGCTTTCTTT. This chain connects TRBV28 to TRBJ1-1; D might be TRBD1 (5 bases). Per the germline V gene, CDR1 is MDHEN and CDR2 is SYDVKM. CDR3 length: 14 residues. V was cut by 5 bases and J by 10 bases, with 20 bases left in between.

This clonotype was observed a few times. The chain couples TRBV5-1 to TRBJ1-1; D call uncertain. The germline V and J ends were trimmed by 1 base and 0 bases, with 13 bases remaining between them. The CDR3 is 16 residues long. Germline lookup yields CDR1 SGHRS and CDR2 YFSETQ. The CDR3 spells CASSLFSHGMNTEAFF. The CDR3 coding sequence is TGCGCCAGCAGCTTGTTCTCCCACGGCATGAACACTGAAGCTTTCTTT.

Only a few counts were recorded for this clonotype. This chain uses TRBV6-1 with TRBJ2-7, with 9 nucleotides matching TRBD1. The germline gives CDR1 MNHNS, CDR2 SASEGT. The length of the CDR3 is 15 residues. The V gene end was trimmed by 7 bases and the J gene end by 3 bases; junction bases not matched to a gene: 10. CDR3 sequence (DNA): TGTGCCAGCACCGAACCCGGGACAGGGTACTACGAGCAGTACTTC. It codes for CASTEPGTGYYEQYF.

This clonotype was detected many times. V and J are TRBV4-1 and TRBJ2-7; 10 bases fit TRBD1. CDR3 length: 16 residues. Germline CDR1 reads MGHRA; CDR2 reads YSYEKL. V dropped 3 bases and J dropped 1; count of bases not matched to a gene: 6. The CDR3 DNA reads as TGCGCCAGCAGCCAGTCCGGGACAGGGGATTCCTACGAGCAGTACTTC. The encoded protein is CASSQSGTGDSYEQYF.

V gene TRBV10-3 combines with J gene TRBJ2-7, with unresolved D. Deletions cut 0 bases from V and 2 bases from J, with 5 bases between. The CDR3 is 13 residues long. CDR1 is ENHRY and CDR2 is SYGVKD in the germline V gene. CDR3 region: CAISESPAYEQYF. Written as DNA, the CDR3 is TGTGCCATCAGTGAGTCCCCGGCCTACGAGCAGTACTTC.

CDR3 sequence reads: CASSPTGIGTEAFF. The CDR3 region has the DNA TGTGCCAGCAGCCCGACAGGGATAGGCACTGAAGCTTTCTTT. This rearrangement joins TRBV28 to TRBJ1-1, with TRBD1 identical over 7 bases. The CDR3 loop spans 14 amino acids. Germline-derived CDR1 and CDR2 are MDHEN and SYDVKM. Losses at the gene ends were 6 bases for V and 4 bases for J; bases not matched to a gene: 8. The entire variable domain, with the rest obtained from reference TRBV28 and TRBJ1-1, is as follows: DVKVTQSSRYLVKRTGEKVFLECVQDMDHENMFWYRQDPGLGLRLIYFSYDVKMKEKGDIPEGYSVSREKKERFSLILESASTNQTSMYLCASSPTGIGTEAFFGQGTRLTVV.

This clonotype occurred a few times. The chain couples TRBV19 to TRBJ1-2; D may be TRBD1 (6 bases). The germline V gene encodes CDR1 LNHDA and CDR2 SQIVND (reference sequence). This CDR3 region has 14 residues. Trimming took 5 bases from V and 2 from J, leaving 12 bases between them. CDR3 protein: CASSEETGNYGYTF. The CDR3 DNA follows: TGTGCCAGTAGTGAAGAGACAGGAAACTATGGCTACACCTTC.

This clonotype was observed at least ten times. The chain is built from TRBV5-6 and TRBJ2-1; D unresolved. Germline V CDR1 and CDR2: SGHDT, YYEEEE. The germline V and J ends were trimmed by 2 bases and 2 bases, with 8 bases remaining between them. The CDR3 is 14 residues long. CDR3 DNA: TGTGCCAGCAGCTTTACGGGCCCCTACAATGAGCAGTTCTTC. Protein: CASSFTGPYNEQFF.

This clonotype occurred many times. The J gene is TRBJ2-1, the V gene TRBV29-1, with D unresolved. V lost 7 bases and J lost 0, with 10 bases in between. The CDR3 is made up of 13 amino acids. Germline CDR1 SQVTM, CDR2 ANQGSEA. Here the CDR3 DNA reads TGCAGCGGAGACACCAGCTCCTACAATGAGCAGTTCTTC. Translating gives CSGDTSSYNEQFF.